The 18 T cell receptor beta chains listed next were all sequenced from one sample in a study of shared clonotypes between healthy human individuals. TCRdb keeps only in-frame clones here, not all; method: immunoSEQ multiplex PCR. The sample yields over 400,000 clones, more than 95% seen once. Material for sequencing was naive CD4+ T cells sorted from blood. The subset is: CD45RA+ positively selected. The receptors come from a woman between 25 and 40 years old in good health.

V gene TRBV19 combines with J gene TRBJ1-5; D is uncertain. This CDR3 has 14 residues. The V end was cut by 5 bases, the J end by 1 base, with 9 bases between. CDR1 is LNHDA and CDR2 is SQIVND in the germline V gene (reference sequence). The CDR3 DNA sequence: TGTGCCAGTAGTTTGGACGGGAGCAATCAGCCCCAGCATTTT. Translation gives CASSLDGSNQPQHF.

This chain links TRBV5-4 with TRBJ2-1; a weak D match, TRBD1 (5 bases). The V end was cut by 4 bases, the J end by 9 bases, with 14 bases between. This CDR3 is built from 13 residues. Germline assignment: CDR1 SGHNT and CDR2 YYREEE (reference sequence). The CDR3 sequence is CASSPPTEGEQFF. CDR3 coding DNA: TGTGCCAGCAGCCCTCCGACAGAAGGTGAGCAGTTCTTC. Filled out from reference TRBV5-4 and TRBJ2-1, the complete variable domain reads ETGVTQSPTHLIKTRGQQVTLRCSSQSGHNTVSWYQQALGQGPQFIFQYYREEENGRGNFPPRFSGLQFPNYSSELNVNALELDDSALYLCASSPPTEGEQFFGPGTRLTVL.

The chain has TRBV15 and TRBJ1-5; D may be TRBD1 (6 bases). The CDR3 loop spans 13 amino acids. The ends were cut back, 6 bases at V and 5 bases at J, with 11 bases in the middle. Germline V gene sequence: CDR1 LNHNV, CDR2 YYDKDF (reference sequence). The CDR3: CATRGDIYQPQHF. The CDR3 coding sequence is TGTGCCACCAGGGGGGACATATATCAGCCCCAGCATTTT.

This sequence joins TRBV5-1 and TRBJ2-7, with a weak D call TRBD2 (6 bases). V lost 7 bases, J lost 3 bases, and 17 bases lay in between. The CDR3 length is 14 residues. Germline V CDR1 and CDR2: SGHRS, YFSETQ. The CDR3 bases are TGCGCCAGCGGCCCGGGCGGGAAAGACTACGAGCAGTACTTC. Protein sequence: CASGPGGKDYEQYF. Filled out from reference TRBV5-1 and TRBJ2-7, the complete variable domain reads KAGVTQTPRYLIKTRGQQVTLSCSPISGHRSVSWYQQTPGQGLQFLFEYFSETQRNKGNFPGRFSGRQFSNSRSEMNVSTLELGDSALYLCASGPGGKDYEQYFGPGTRLTVT.

The rearrangement links TRBV28 to TRBJ2-7; a weak D match, TRBD2 (6 bases). The CDR3 consists of 12 residues. Trimming removed 6 bases at V and 2 bases at J, with 8 bases between. CDR1 is MDHEN and CDR2 is SYDVKM in the germline V gene. For the CDR3, the DNA is TGTGCCAGCAGCTCTAGCGCCTACGAGCAGTACTTC. Its translation: CASSSSAYEQYF.

This chain uses TRBV28 with TRBJ2-3; maybe TRBD1 (5 bases). V lost 3 bases and J lost 3, with 10 bases in between. This CDR3 has 14 residues. From germline, CDR1 is MDHEN and CDR2 SYDVKM. This CDR3 is CASSFRQLTDTQYF. The CDR3 DNA follows: TGTGCCAGCAGTTTTAGACAGCTTACAGATACGCAGTATTTT.

The gene calls are TRBV5-1 and TRBJ2-7, with D unclear. The CDR3 has 14 residues. Trimming left V 1 base short and J 6 bases short, with 14 bases between. CDR1 is SGHRS, CDR2 YFSETQ, per germline. CDR3 loop: CASSLLRPTCEQYF. The CDR3 bases are TGCGCCAGCAGCTTGTTGCGACCCACGTGCGAGCAGTACTTC.

The chain links TRBV28 to TRBJ2-7; no definite D call. CDR1 and CDR2 from the germline V gene are MDHEN and SYDVKM. CDR3 length: 13 amino acids. V dropped 5 bases and J dropped 0 bases, with 8 bases sitting between them. The DNA for the CDR3 is TGTGCCAGCAGTCGATTACCCTCCTACGAGCAGTACTTC. Encoded protein: CASSRLPSYEQYF.

The sample holds one count of this clone. The CDR3 is CASSRGQHYGYTF. CDR3 coding DNA: TGTGCCAGCAGCCGGGGACAGCACTATGGCTACACCTTC. The chain combines TRBV27 with TRBJ1-2; TRBD1 matches 7 bases. The ends lost 6 bases at V and 3 bases at J; junction bases unmatched: 4. CDR3 length: 13 amino acids. The V gene's germline CDR1 is MNHEY and CDR2 SMNVEV (reference sequence).

V is TRBV14 and J is TRBJ2-5; 9 bases match TRBD1. Trimming took 5 bases from V and 6 from J; bases not matched to a gene: 10. Germline CDR1 is SGHDN and CDR2 is FVKESK. This CDR3 comprises 15 residues. The CDR3 loop is CASSTGGTGWQTQYF. In DNA, the CDR3 is TGTGCCAGCAGCACTGGAGGGACAGGGTGGCAGACCCAGTACTTC.

This clone was seen once. The chain combines TRBV19 with TRBJ1-1; possibly TRBD1 for D (6 bases). The CDR3 length is 15 residues. CDR1 LNHDA and CDR2 SQIVND come from the germline V gene (reference sequence). V was trimmed by 5 bases and J by 0 bases, leaving 13 bases between them. CDR3 amino acids: CASSLQGKMNTEAFF. In DNA form, the CDR3 reads TGTGCCAGTAGTCTTCAGGGGAAGATGAACACTGAAGCTTTCTTT.

The chain carries TRBV5-4 and TRBJ2-7, with 7 bases aligning to TRBD2. The germline V gene has CDR1 SGHNT and CDR2 YYREEE (reference sequence). The CDR3 extends over 19 amino acids. J gave up 3 bases and V 4 bases, and 22 bases lay outside the gene matches. The CDR3: CASSESPLQRRGRSYEQYF. The CDR3 nucleotides read TGTGCCAGCAGCGAATCACCCTTGCAAAGGCGCGGGAGAAGCTACGAGCAGTACTTC.

The chain recombines TRBV4-1 with TRBJ2-5; D might be TRBD2 (6 bases). The CDR3 has 17 residues. V was trimmed by 0 bases and J by 0 bases, leaving 14 bases between them. In germline, CDR1 is MGHRA, CDR2 YSYEKL. The CDR3 nucleotides are TGCGCCAGCAGCCAAGATCGAGGAGGGTGGTACCAAGAGACCCAGTACTTC. It codes for CASSQDRGGWYQETQYF.

A single count supports this clone. The V call is TRBV9, the J call TRBJ2-6; D is unclear. With 0 bases removed from V and 0 bases from J, the gap between germline ends came to 7 bases. From germline, CDR1 is SGDLS and CDR2 YYNGEE. This CDR3 spans 16 amino acids. CDR3 DNA: TGTGCCAGCAGCGTAGTGAGGCTCTCTGGGGCCAACGTCCTGACTTTC. Translation: CASSVVRLSGANVLTF.

This chain connects TRBV2 to TRBJ2-3; tentatively, D is TRBD1 (5 bases). The CDR3 contains 13 residues. V lost 7 bases, J lost 3 bases, and 11 bases lay in between. CDR1 and CDR2 from the germline V gene are SNHLY and FYNNEI. In nucleotides, the CDR3 is TGTGCCAGCAAGGCAGGGCGGACAGATACGCAGTATTTT. Amino acid sequence: CASKAGRTDTQYF.

The chain combines TRBV19 with TRBJ1-1, with D uncertain. Germline loops: CDR1 LNHDA, CDR2 SQIVND (reference sequence). The germline V and J ends were trimmed by 1 base and 7 bases, with 7 bases remaining between them. The CDR3 spans 12 residues. CDR3 in amino acids: CASSIVTLEAFF. The CDR3 nucleotides read TGTGCCAGTAGTATAGTGACACTTGAAGCTTTCTTT.

The chain links TRBV5-1 to TRBJ1-1, with a possible D match to TRBD1 (5 bases). V lost 0 bases and J 9 bases, leaving 15 bases between the germline ends. Germline V CDR1 and CDR2: SGHRS, YFSETQ. The CDR3 runs 14 residues. CDR3 loop: CASSLVDSQNQAFF. CDR3 DNA sequence: TGCGCCAGCAGCTTGGTCGACAGCCAAAATCAAGCTTTCTTT.

This chain uses TRBV5-1 with TRBJ1-1, with 7 bases matching TRBD1. Germline V gene sequence: CDR1 SGHRS, CDR2 YFSETQ. With V trimmed by 7 bases and J by 5 bases, 11 bases remained unmatched. The CDR3 spans 14 residues. The chain's CDR3 is CASRTGMLGTEAFF. The CDR3 DNA sequence: TGCGCCAGCCGGACAGGTATGTTAGGAACTGAAGCTTTCTTT.